This TCR beta chain came from a study of beta chain features in type 1 diabetes. Study findings and constraints: Shorter TCRB CDR3s, moderately but significantly so, marked every one of the four CD4+ subsets in Type 1 diabetes patients. In type 1 diabetes patients, VDJ junctions had fewer insertions; deletions at these junctions were more frequent.

In the case of this clone: The target antigen is unknown.

Sorting with CD45RO/CCR7/CD25/CD127/CD95/CD27 yielded naive, central memory, regulatory and stem-like memory CD4+ cells. Purities over 98% were achieved in all sorted populations. The sequenced template was cDNA made from the entire isolated RNA. Clones were sequenced by immunoSEQ multiplex PCR, and TCRdb holds only the in-frame ones, with some missing. The table records roughly 700,000 clones, around an eighth of them present only once. This CDR3 region has 10 residues. The germline V gene encodes CDR1 DFQATT and CDR2 SNEGSKA (reference sequence). Trimming took off 4 bases at V and 6 bases at J, with 6 bases between the two ends.

The source material was naive CD4+ T cells from blood. This chain links TRBV20-1 with TRBJ1-2; D not resolved. This sequence was found in a young man with type 1 diabetes. This CDR3 reads CSAMRDGYTF. The CDR3 region has the DNA TGCAGTGCTATGAGGGATGGCTACACCTTC.